This T cell receptor beta chain was found in a study of blood T cell repertoires in COVID-19. Turning to the study itself: Both acute and convalescent COVID-19 samples were obtained from the United States, Italy and Spain. Sources were T cells, B-cell-depleted T cells, or PBMCs; the material itself was cDNA or gDNA.

Unmatched junction bases numbered 10, after V lost 7 bases and J lost 5 bases. The CDR3 length is 14 residues. CDR1 SQVTM and CDR2 ANQGSEA come from the germline V gene. Original handling: Estimation of nucleated cell counts was performed using reference gene primer amplification. TCRdb keeps only in-frame clones here, not all; method: immunoSEQ multiplex PCR. V and J calls plus clone size are reproduced from that table; the DNA served to infer D and trimming. This table has approximately 300,000 clones, over 80% appearing once. The Seattle patients, enrolled during active infection, were followed longitudinally.

Sequenced material: peripheral blood. The genes are TRBV29-1 and TRBJ2-5; TRBD2 agrees at 10 bases. This TCR was recovered from a woman in her 50s with COVID-19, enrolled during active disease. CDR3 residues: CSGGASGSAETQYF. In DNA, the CDR3 is TGCAGCGGGGGGGCTAGCGGGAGTGCGGAGACCCAGTACTTC.